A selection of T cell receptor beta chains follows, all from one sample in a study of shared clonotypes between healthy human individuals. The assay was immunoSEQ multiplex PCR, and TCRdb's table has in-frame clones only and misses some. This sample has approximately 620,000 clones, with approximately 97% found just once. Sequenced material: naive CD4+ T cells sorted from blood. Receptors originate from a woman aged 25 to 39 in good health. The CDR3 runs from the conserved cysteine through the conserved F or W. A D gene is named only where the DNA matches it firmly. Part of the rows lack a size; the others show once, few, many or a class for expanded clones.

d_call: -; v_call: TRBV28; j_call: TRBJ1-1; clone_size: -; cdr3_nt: TGTGCCAGCGAGGTTGGAGGGCTCATGAACACTGAAGCTTTCTTT; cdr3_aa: CASEVGGLMNTEAFF
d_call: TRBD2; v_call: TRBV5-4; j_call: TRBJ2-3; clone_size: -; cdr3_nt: TGTGCCAGCAGCCGTAAGGTAGCGGGACTGGGCACAGATACGCAGTATTTT; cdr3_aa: CASSRKVAGLGTDTQYF
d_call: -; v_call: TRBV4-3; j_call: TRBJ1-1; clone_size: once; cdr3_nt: TGCGCCAGCAGCCAAGGTCCAGGGACTGGCACTGAAGCTTTCTTT; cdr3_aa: CASSQGPGTGTEAFF
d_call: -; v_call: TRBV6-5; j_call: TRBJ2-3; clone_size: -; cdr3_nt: TGTGCCAGCAGTTACGTAGGCTCAGATACGCAGTATTTT; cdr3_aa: CASSYVGSDTQYF
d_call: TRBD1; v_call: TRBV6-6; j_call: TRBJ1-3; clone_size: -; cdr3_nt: TGTGCCAGCAGTCCCGGACAGGACAGCTCTGGAAACACCATATATTTT; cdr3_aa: CASSPGQDSSGNTIYF
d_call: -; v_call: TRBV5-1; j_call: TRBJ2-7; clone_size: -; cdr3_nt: TGCGCCAGCAGCTTGATAGCGGCGGGAGAGCAGTACTTC; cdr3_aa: CASSLIAAGEQYF
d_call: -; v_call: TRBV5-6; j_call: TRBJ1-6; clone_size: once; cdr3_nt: TGTGCCAGCAGCCCAAAAGCAGGGCCTAATTCACCCCTCCACTTT; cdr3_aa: CASSPKAGPNSPLHF
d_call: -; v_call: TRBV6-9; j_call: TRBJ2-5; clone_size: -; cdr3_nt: TGTGCCAGCAGTTACATAGGGCAAGAGACCCAGTACTTC; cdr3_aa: CASSYIGQETQYF
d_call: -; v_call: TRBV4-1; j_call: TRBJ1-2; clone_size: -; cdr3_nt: TGCGCCAGCAGCCAAGGGACGAGGGAGTACGGCTACACCTTC; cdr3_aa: CASSQGTREYGYTF
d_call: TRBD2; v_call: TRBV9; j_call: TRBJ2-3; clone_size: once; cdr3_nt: TGTGCCAGCAGAGCTGACGGGAGGGGCACAGATACGCAGTATTTT; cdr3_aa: CASRADGRGTDTQYF
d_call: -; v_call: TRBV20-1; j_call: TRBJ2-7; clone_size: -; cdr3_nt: TGCAGTGCTGGAACTATCTACGAGCAGTACTTC; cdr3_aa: CSAGTIYEQYF
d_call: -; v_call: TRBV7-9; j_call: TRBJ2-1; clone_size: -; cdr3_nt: TGTGCCAGCAGACGGGACTCCCGGAATGAGCAGTTCTTC; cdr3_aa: CASRRDSRNEQFF
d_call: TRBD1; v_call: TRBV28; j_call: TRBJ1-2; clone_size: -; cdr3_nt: TGTGCCAGCAGAGTACAGGGGTTTGGCTACACCTTC; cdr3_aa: CASRVQGFGYTF
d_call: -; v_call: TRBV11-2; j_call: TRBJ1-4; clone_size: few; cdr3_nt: TGTGCCAGCAGCTTAGAGGAAAAACTGTTTTTT; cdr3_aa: CASSLEEKLFF
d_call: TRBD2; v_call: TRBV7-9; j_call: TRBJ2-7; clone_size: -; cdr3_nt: TGTGCCAGCAGCATGGGACTAGCGGGAATCTACGAGCAGTACTTC; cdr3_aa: CASSMGLAGIYEQYF
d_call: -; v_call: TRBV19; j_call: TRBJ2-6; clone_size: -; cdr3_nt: TGTGCCAGTAAGGGGCGGGCTGGGGCCAACGTCCTGACTTTC; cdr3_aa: CASKGRAGANVLTF
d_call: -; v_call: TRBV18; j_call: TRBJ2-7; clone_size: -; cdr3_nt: TGTGCCAGCTCACCGGGGGAGTACGAGCAGTACTTC; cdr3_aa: CASSPGEYEQYF
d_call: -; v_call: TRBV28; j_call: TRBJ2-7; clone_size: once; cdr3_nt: TGTGCCAGCAGTAGTGACAGATCCTACGAGCAGTACTTC; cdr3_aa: CASSSDRSYEQYF
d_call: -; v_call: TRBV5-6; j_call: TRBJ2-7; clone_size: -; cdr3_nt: TGTGCCAGCAGCTACTTCGGCCAAGGGGCCTACGAGCAGTACTTC; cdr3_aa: CASSYFGQGAYEQYF
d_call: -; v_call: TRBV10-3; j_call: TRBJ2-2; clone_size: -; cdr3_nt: TGTGCCATCAGTGAGTTAGGGAAGAACACCGGGGAGCTGTTTTTT; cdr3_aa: CAISELGKNTGELFF
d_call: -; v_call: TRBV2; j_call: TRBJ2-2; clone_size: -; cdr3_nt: TGTGCCAGCAGAGTTACCCGGGAGCTGTTTTTT; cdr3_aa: CASRVTRELFF
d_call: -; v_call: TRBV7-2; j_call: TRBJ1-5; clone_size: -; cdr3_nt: TGTGCCAGCAGCTCGGACCGGGGGTATCGGCCCCAGCATTTT; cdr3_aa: CASSSDRGYRPQHF
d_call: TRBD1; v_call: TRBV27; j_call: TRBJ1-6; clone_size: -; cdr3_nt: TGTGCCAGCAGTTTCTTGACAGGGTCAAATTCACCCCTCCACTTT; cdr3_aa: CASSFLTGSNSPLHF
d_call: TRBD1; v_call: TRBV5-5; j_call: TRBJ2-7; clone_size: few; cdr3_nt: TGTGCCAGCAGGACACAGGGGAGCTCCTACGAGCAGTACTTC; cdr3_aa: CASRTQGSSYEQYF
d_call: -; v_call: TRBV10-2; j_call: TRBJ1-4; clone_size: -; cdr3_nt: TGCGCCAGCAGGGGAGGGCAGGGCCTTGTTGCAACTAATGAAAAACTGTTTTTT; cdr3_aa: CASRGGQGLVATNEKLFF
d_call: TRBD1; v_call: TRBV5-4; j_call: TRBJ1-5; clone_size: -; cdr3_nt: TGTGCCAGCAGCAAACAGGGGTATAATCAGCCCCAGCATTTT; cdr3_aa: CASSKQGYNQPQHF
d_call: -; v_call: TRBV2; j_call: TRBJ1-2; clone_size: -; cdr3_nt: TGTGCCAGCAGTGAACCTCCTGGACAACGGGGCCGATATGGCTACACCTTC; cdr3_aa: CASSEPPGQRGRYGYTF